A selection of T cell receptor beta chains follows, all from one sample in a study of tumor-infiltrating lymphocytes in primary liver carcinoma. TCRdb independently ran MiXCR on the multiplex PCR reads; one entry per CDR3 protein. This sample has tens of thousands of distinct CDR3 sequences; 71% occur once, and the top ten carry 30% to 40%. The specimen was liver tumor tissue from sampling region 4. Receptor source: a man aged 35 to 55 with primary liver carcinoma and hepatitis B virus infection. CDR3s include the opening cysteine and the closing phenylalanine or tryptophan. Fields, in order: V gene, clone size, J gene, D gene, CDR3 DNA, CDR3 protein. A D gene is named only where the DNA matches it firmly. Size is omitted from some rows. Given values are once, few, many or a class for expanded clones.

>TRBV13|-|TRBJ2-2|-
TGTGCCAGCGGTTTAGGAGGGTACACCGGGGAGCTGTTTTTT
CASGLGGYTGELFF
>TRBV5-1|many|TRBJ2-4|TRBD2
TGCGCCAGCAGCTTCGAAGCGGGAGGGTCCAAAAACATTCAGTACTTC
CASSFEAGGSKNIQYF
>TRBV4-1|-|TRBJ2-7|-
TGCGCCAGCAGCCATGGAGGGACAGCTTACCACGAGCAGTACTTC
CASSHGGTAYHEQYF
>TRBV11-2|-|TRBJ2-7|TRBD1
TGTACCAGCAGCCAGGGGACAGGGAGAAACTACGAGCAGTACTTC
CTSSQGTGRNYEQYF
>TRBV29-1|-|TRBJ1-3|TRBD1
TGCAGCGTCGGACAGGAGACCTCTGGAAACACCATATATTTT
CSVGQETSGNTIYF
>TRBV6-1|many|TRBJ1-5|-
TGTGCCAGCAGTGAAGGGGGAAATGATCAGCCCCAGCATTTT
CASSEGGNDQPQHF
>TRBV11-2|-|TRBJ2-1|-
TGTGCCAGCGGCTTAAATGATGACTATGAGCAGTTCTTC
CASGLNDDYEQFF
>TRBV9|-|TRBJ2-5|-
TGTGCCAGCAGCGTAGATGGGCTAGCGAGGGAGACCCAGTACTTC
CASSVDGLARETQYF
>TRBV29-1|once|TRBJ1-4|TRBD1
TGCAGCGCGGGACAGCAAATTGAAAAACTGTTTTTT
CSAGQQIEKLFF
>TRBV11-2|-|TRBJ1-1|-
TGTACTAGCAGCTTAAGACAGGACCTGAACGCTGAAGCTTTCTTT
CTSSLRQDLNAEAFF
>TRBV10-3|many|TRBJ2-7|-
TGTGCCATCACCCCGGGGACCCCCGAGCAGTACTTC
CAITPGTPEQYF
>TRBV6-2/TRBV6-3|many|TRBJ2-1|-
TGTGCCAGCAGTTACTCCGGAGCATACAATGAGCAGTTCTTC
CASSYSGAYNEQFF
>TRBV12-3/TRBV12-4|-|TRBJ1-2|-
TGTGCCGGCAGTTTAGTCGTCGGCCATGGCTACACCTTC
CAGSLVVGHGYTF
>TRBV7-3|-|TRBJ2-2|-
TGTGCCAGCAGCTTAGGTGGACAGCCGGGGACCGGGGAGCTGTTTTTT
CASSLGGQPGTGELFF
>TRBV11-2|once|TRBJ2-1|-
TGTGTCAGCAGCTTTGACACTAGCTATGGGCAGTTCTTC
CVSSFDTSYGQFF
>TRBV11-2|-|TRBJ2-1|TRBD1
TGTGTCAGCAACTCCGGGACAGGGGCTAAAGATGATCAGTTCTTC
CVSNSGTGAKDDQFF
>TRBV6-5|-|TRBJ2-7|-
TGTGCCAGCACCGTTGGGACCAACGGGGAGCAGTACTTC
CASTVGTNGEQYF
>TRBV6-1|many|TRBJ2-1|-
TGTGCCTGCAGGCGGTCGATCAATGAGCAGTTCTTC
CACRRSINEQFF
>TRBV7-8|-|TRBJ2-6|TRBD2
TGTGCCAGCAGCCTTCCGGGACTAAACTTTTCTGGGGCCAACGTCCTGATTTTC
CASSLPGLNFSGANVLIF
>TRBV11-2|-|TRBJ2-7|-
TGTGCCAGCAGCTTTGGGGGCGTCAGAGTAGTCCCCTACGAGCAGTACTTC
CASSFGGVRVVPYEQYF
>TRBV4-2|many|TRBJ2-6|TRBD1
TGTGCCAGCAGCCTCGACAGGGCTTCCGGGGCCAACGTCCTGACTTTC
CASSLDRASGANVLTF
>TRBV4-1|-|TRBJ1-6|TRBD1
TGCGCCAGCGGCCTCGTCCAGGGGGCCAATTCAGCCCTCCACTTT
CASGLVQGANSALHF
>TRBV28|-|TRBJ2-7|TRBD2
TGTGCCAGCAGTCTCCTAGCGGGAGTCTACGAGCAATACTTC
CASSLLAGVYEQYF
>TRBV10-3|-|TRBJ2-3|TRBD2
TGTGCCATCAGGCACTCTAGCGGGGCTAGCATAGATACGCAATATTTT
CAIRHSSGASIDTQYF
>TRBV5-5|-|TRBJ1-1|TRBD1
TGTGCTAGCAGCTTGGCCGCGGGGACAGGGAGTACTGAAGCTTTCTTT
CASSLAAGTGSTEAFF
>TRBV29-1|-|TRBJ1-1|-
TGCAGCGTTTTCGCAGGGTGGGGCATGAACACTGAAGTTTTCTTT
CSVFAGWGMNTEVFF
>TRBV6-2/TRBV6-3|-|TRBJ1-5|-
TGTGCCAGCACAGATGGGCATTCCCAGCATTTT
CASTDGHSQHF
>TRBV12-3/TRBV12-4|-|TRBJ1-1|-
TGTGCCAGCAGTTTAGGAAGCCAAAGGCATAGCTTCTTT
CASSLGSQRHSFF